This TCR beta chain was found in a study of blood T cell repertoires in COVID-19. The CDR3 runs 12 residues. Germline V gives CDR1 SNHLY, CDR2 FYNNEI. Between the trimmed V and J ends, which lost 3 bases and 8 bases, there was a span of 10 bases. Clones were read by immunoSEQ multiplex PCR, and TCRdb kept only the in-frame ones, dropping some. This sample carries 250,000 or so clones, about 85% of them seen once, and the ten largest clones take roughly 3%. The TCR sequence derives from a young man with active or convalescent COVID-19. V gene TRBV2 combines with J gene TRBJ1-2; no clear D gene. Sequenced: peripheral blood. Here the CDR3 reads CASSDRGGGYTF. CDR3 nucleotide sequence: TGTGCCAGCAGTGATCGGGGTGGGGGCTACACCTTC.